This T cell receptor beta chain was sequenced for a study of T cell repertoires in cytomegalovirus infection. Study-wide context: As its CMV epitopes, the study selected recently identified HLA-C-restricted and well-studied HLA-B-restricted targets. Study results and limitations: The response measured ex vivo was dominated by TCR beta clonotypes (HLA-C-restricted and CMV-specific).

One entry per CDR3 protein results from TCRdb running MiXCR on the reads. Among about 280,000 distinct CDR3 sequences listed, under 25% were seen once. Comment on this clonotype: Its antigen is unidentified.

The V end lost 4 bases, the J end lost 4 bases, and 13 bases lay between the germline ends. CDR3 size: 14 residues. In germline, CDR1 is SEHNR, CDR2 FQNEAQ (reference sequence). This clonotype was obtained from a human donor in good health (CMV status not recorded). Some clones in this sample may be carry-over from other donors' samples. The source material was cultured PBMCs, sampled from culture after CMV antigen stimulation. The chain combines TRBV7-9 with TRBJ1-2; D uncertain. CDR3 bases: TGTGCCAGCAGCTCGGAGGGCCCCCTCTATGGCTACACCTTC. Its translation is CASSSEGPLYGYTF.